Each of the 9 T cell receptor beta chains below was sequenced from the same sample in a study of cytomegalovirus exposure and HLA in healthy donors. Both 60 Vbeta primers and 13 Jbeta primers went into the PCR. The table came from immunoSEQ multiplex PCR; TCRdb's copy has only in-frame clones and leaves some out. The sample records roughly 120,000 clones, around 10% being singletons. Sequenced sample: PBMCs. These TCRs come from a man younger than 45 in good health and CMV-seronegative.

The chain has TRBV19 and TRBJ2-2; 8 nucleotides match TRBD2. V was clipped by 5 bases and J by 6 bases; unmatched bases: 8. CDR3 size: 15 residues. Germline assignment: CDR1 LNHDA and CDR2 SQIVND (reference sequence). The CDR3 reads CASSSLGGGPGELFF. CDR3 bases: TGTGCCAGTAGTTCTCTCGGGGGGGGCCCCGGGGAGCTGTTTTTT.

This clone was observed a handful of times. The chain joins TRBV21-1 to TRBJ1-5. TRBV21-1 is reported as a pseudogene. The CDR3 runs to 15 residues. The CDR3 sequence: CASSSQALSNQPQHF. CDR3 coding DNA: TGTGCCAGCAGCTCCCAAGCCCTTAGCAATCAGCCCCAGCATTTT.

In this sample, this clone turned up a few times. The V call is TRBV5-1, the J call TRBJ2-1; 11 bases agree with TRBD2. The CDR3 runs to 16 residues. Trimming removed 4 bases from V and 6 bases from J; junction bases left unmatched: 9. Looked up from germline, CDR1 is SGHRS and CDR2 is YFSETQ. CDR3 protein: CASSQTTSGGLNEQFF. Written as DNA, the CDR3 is TGCGCCAGCAGCCAAACAACTAGCGGGGGACTCAATGAGCAGTTCTTC.

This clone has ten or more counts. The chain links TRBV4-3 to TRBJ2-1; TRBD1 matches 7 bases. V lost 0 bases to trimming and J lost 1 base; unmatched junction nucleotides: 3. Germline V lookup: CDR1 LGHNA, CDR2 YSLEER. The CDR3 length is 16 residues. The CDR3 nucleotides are TGCGCCAGCAGCCAAGATGTACAGGGGTCCTACAATGAGCAGTTCTTC. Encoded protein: CASSQDVQGSYNEQFF.

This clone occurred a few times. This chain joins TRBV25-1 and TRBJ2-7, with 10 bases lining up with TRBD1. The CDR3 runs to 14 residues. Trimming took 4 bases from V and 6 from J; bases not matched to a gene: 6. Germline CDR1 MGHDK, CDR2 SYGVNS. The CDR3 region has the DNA TGTGCCAGCAGTGTTACCGGGACAGGGGTCGAGCAGTACTTC. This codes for CASSVTGTGVEQYF.

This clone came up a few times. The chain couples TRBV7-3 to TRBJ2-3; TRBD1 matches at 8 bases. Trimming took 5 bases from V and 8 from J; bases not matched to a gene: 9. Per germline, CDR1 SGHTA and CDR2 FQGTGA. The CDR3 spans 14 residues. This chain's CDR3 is CASSPGTGQRTQYF. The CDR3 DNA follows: TGTGCCAGCAGCCCAGGGACAGGCCAACGTACGCAGTATTTT.

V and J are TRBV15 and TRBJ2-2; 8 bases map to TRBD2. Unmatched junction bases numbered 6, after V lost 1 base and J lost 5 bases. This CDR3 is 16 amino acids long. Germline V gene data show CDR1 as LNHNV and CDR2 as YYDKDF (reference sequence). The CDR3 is CATSRVTGGRTGELFF. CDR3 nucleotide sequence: TGTGCCACCAGCAGAGTGACGGGAGGGAGGACCGGGGAGCTGTTTTTT.

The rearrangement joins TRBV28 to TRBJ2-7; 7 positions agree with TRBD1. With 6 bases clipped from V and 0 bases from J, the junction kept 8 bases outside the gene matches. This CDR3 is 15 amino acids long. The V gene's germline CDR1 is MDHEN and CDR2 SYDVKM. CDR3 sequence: CASRNRDSVSYEQYF. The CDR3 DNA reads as TGTGCCAGCAGAAACCGGGACAGTGTCTCCTACGAGCAGTACTTC. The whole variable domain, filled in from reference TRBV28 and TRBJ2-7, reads DVKVTQSSRYLVKRTGEKVFLECVQDMDHENMFWYRQDPGLGLRLIYFSYDVKMKEKGDIPEGYSVSREKKERFSLILESASTNQTSMYLCASRNRDSVSYEQYFGPGTRLTVT.

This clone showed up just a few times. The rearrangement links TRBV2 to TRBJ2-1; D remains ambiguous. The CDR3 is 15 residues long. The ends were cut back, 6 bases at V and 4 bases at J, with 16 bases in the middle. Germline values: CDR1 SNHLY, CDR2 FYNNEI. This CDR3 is CASRRRLVKYNEQFF. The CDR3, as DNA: TGTGCCAGCAGACGCAGGTTGGTCAAATACAATGAGCAGTTCTTC.